The 27 T cell receptor beta chains presented below share a single source sample, sequenced in a study of siplizumab effects on memory and regulatory T cells. Generated by immunoSEQ multiplex PCR, the TCRdb table keeps only in-frame clones and is missing some. The sample has about 56,000 clones, around 98% seen once. The source material was naive CD8+ T cells sorted from blood. These receptors came from a human donor in good health.

The rearrangement joins TRBV2 to TRBJ2-7, with TRBD2 matching 11 bases. Losses at the gene ends were 6 bases for V and 2 bases for J; bases not matched to a gene: 3. Per germline, CDR1 SNHLY and CDR2 FYNNEI. This CDR3 has 14 residues. CDR3 sequence (DNA): TGTGCCAGCAGAACGACTAGCGGGGCCTACGAGCAGTACTTC. Translating gives CASRTTSGAYEQYF.

The chain joins TRBV27 to TRBJ2-1; 7 bases map to TRBD1. Germline CDR1 MNHEY, CDR2 SMNVEV (reference sequence). With V trimmed by 2 bases and J by 9 bases, 10 bases remained unmatched. This CDR3 contains 15 residues. CDR3 sequence: CASSLDREGSREQFF. The CDR3 DNA follows: TGTGCCAGCAGTTTAGACAGGGAAGGCTCTCGTGAGCAGTTCTTC.

The rearrangement uses TRBV28 and TRBJ1-2; possible D gene TRBD1, 5 bases. Looked up from germline, CDR1 is MDHEN and CDR2 is SYDVKM. V gave up 3 bases and J gave up 7 bases, with 9 bases separating them. There are 12 residues in the CDR3. Here the CDR3 reads CASSLGGSGYTF. For the CDR3, the DNA is TGTGCCAGCAGTTTGGGGGGGAGTGGCTACACCTTC.

This sequence joins TRBV13 and TRBJ2-5; TRBD2 matches at 9 bases. Germline loops: CDR1 PRHDT, CDR2 FYEKMQ (reference sequence). J gave up 1 base and V 4 bases, and 13 bases lay outside the gene matches. The CDR3 is made up of 18 amino acids. This CDR3 reads CASSSGSYAGGPQETQYF. Written as DNA, the CDR3 is TGTGCCAGCAGCTCGGGGTCTTACGCGGGAGGGCCCCAAGAGACCCAGTACTTC.

This rearrangement joins TRBV7-9 to TRBJ2-5; D may be TRBD1 or TRBD2 (7 bases each). Germline V gene data show CDR1 as SEHNR and CDR2 as FQNEAQ (reference sequence). The V end was cut by 5 bases, the J end by 0 bases, with 19 bases between. The CDR3 spans 17 residues. CDR3 in amino acids: CASSVGTAGGYQETQYF. For the CDR3, the DNA is TGTGCCAGCAGCGTTGGGACAGCCGGGGGGTACCAAGAGACCCAGTACTTC.

The gene calls are TRBV7-8 and TRBJ1-5; 9 bases match TRBD1. CDR1 SGHVS and CDR2 FQNEAQ come from the germline V gene. This CDR3 comprises 15 residues. J was trimmed by 4 bases and V by 5 bases; bases with no gene match: 6. The CDR3 reads CASSPGTGINQPQHF. CDR3 coding DNA: TGTGCCAGCAGCCCTGGGACAGGGATAAATCAGCCCCAGCATTTT.

The chain links TRBV5-4 to TRBJ1-2; D ambiguous. The CDR3 extends over 15 amino acids. The V and J ends lost 0 bases and 2 bases respectively, with 11 bases between them. Germline V gene sequence: CDR1 SGHNT, CDR2 YYREEE (reference sequence). CDR3 nucleotide sequence: TGTGCCAGCAGCTTGGATCCTCCGGGGAACTATGGCTACACCTTC. Translating it yields CASSLDPPGNYGYTF.

In its sample, this clone was seen once. The V call is TRBV5-8, the J call TRBJ1-1; D not certain. Looked up from germline, CDR1 is SGHTS and CDR2 is YDEGEE. Trimming removed 3 bases from V and 1 base from J, with 4 bases in between. This CDR3 has 12 amino acids. In DNA form, the CDR3 reads TGTGCCAGCAGCTACAGGAACACTGAAGCTTTCTTT. Its protein is CASSYRNTEAFF.

V gene TRBV28 combines with J gene TRBJ2-5, with 9 bases identical to TRBD1. Trimming at V came to 4 bases and at J to 12 bases, leaving 9 bases not matched to a gene. The V gene's germline CDR1 is MDHEN and CDR2 SYDVKM. CDR3 length: 13 residues. Here the CDR3 DNA reads TGTGCCAGCAGTTGGCCCGGGACAGGGATGAAGTACTTC. It encodes CASSWPGTGMKYF.

This rearrangement joins TRBV7-8 to TRBJ2-2, with TRBD2 as a possible D gene (6 bases). The CDR3 is made up of 16 amino acids. From germline, CDR1 is SGHVS and CDR2 FQNEAQ. V lost 7 bases to trimming and J lost 6 bases, with 21 bases between them. CDR3 sequence: CASTPTGTSGAGELFF. The CDR3 region has the DNA TGTGCCAGCACCCCTACCGGGACTTCTGGGGCCGGGGAGCTGTTTTTT.

Comments on this clone: An end of the junction does not agree with germline; a read error may underlie this. The same CDR3 is also encoded by other DNA sequences in this sample. The chain recombines TRBV15 with TRBJ1-1; no definite D call. The CDR3 contains 14 residues. Germline V gene sequence: CDR1 LNHNV, CDR2 YYDKDF (reference sequence). The CDR3 nucleotides read TGTGCCACCAGTAGAGTTCATGGGAGCACTGAAGCTTTCTTT. Translation: CATSRVHGSTEAFF.

The V gene is TRBV7-9, the J gene TRBJ1-3, with D perhaps matching TRBD1 (6 bases). This CDR3 region has 18 residues. Germline V lookup: CDR1 SEHNR, CDR2 FQNEAQ (reference sequence). Trimming removed 1 base at V and 2 bases at J, with 18 bases between. The DNA for the CDR3 is TGTGCCAGCAGCTTAGAGGCTGGACAGTCTAAGACTGGAAACACCATATATTTT. This encodes CASSLEAGQSKTGNTIYF.

This clone was recorded once. V and J are TRBV19 and TRBJ1-2; 9 bases line up with TRBD1. The CDR3 is 13 amino acids. The germline V gene encodes CDR1 LNHDA and CDR2 SQIVND (reference sequence). V trimming: 4 bases; J trimming: 5 bases; junction bases outside the gene matches: 2. CDR3 sequence reads: CASSTGQGYGYTF. In DNA form, the CDR3 reads TGTGCCAGTAGTACCGGACAGGGGTATGGCTACACCTTC.

Written as DNA, the CDR3 is TGTGCCAGCAGGGGGATAGGGGTCTCTGAAGCTTTCTTT. This codes for CASRGIGVSEAFF. The V and J genes are TRBV6-6 and TRBJ1-1; tentative D call: TRBD1 (5 bases). CDR1 and CDR2 (germline): MNHNY, SVGAGI (reference sequence). The CDR3 has 13 amino acids. Trimming stripped 6 bases from V and 6 bases from J, with 14 bases between.

The gene calls are TRBV5-1 and TRBJ2-1; TRBD2 matches 14 bases. J gave up 8 bases and V 4 bases, and 5 bases lay outside the gene matches. The CDR3 totals 15 residues. The V gene's germline CDR1 is SGHRS and CDR2 YFSETQ. The CDR3 reads CASSPGTSGSYEQFF. CDR3 coding DNA: TGCGCCAGCAGCCCCGGGACTAGCGGGAGTTATGAGCAGTTCTTC. Full variable domain (rest looked up from reference TRBV5-1 and TRBJ2-1): KAGVTQTPRYLIKTRGQQVTLSCSPISGHRSVSWYQQTPGQGLQFLFEYFSETQRNKGNFPGRFSGRQFSNSRSEMNVSTLELGDSALYLCASSPGTSGSYEQFFGPGTRLTVL.

This chain uses TRBV7-9 with TRBJ2-2; tentative D call: TRBD1 (5 bases). The V gene's germline CDR1 is SEHNR and CDR2 FQNEAQ (reference sequence). V lost 4 bases and J 5 bases, leaving 14 bases between the germline ends. This CDR3 is built from 15 residues. The CDR3 loop reads CASSWGRKGTGELFF. As DNA, the CDR3 is TGTGCCAGCAGCTGGGGTCGGAAGGGGACCGGGGAGCTGTTTTTT.

The chain carries TRBV4-2 and TRBJ2-1, with TRBD2 as a possible D gene (6 bases). Looked up from germline, CDR1 is LGHNA and CDR2 is YNFKEQ. The CDR3 length is 16 residues. Trimming stripped 0 bases from V and 3 bases from J, with 12 bases between. The CDR3 bases are TGTGCCAGCAGCCAAGATTCGCTAGCGCGCTACAATGAGCAGTTCTTC. Amino acids: CASSQDSLARYNEQFF.

The rearrangement uses TRBV28 and TRBJ2-3, with a possible D match to TRBD2 (5 bases). Germline loops: CDR1 MDHEN, CDR2 SYDVKM. The CDR3 totals 14 residues. V lost 3 bases and J lost 4, with 11 bases in between. The DNA for the CDR3 is TGTGCCAGCAGTTTTAATCCGGGGTCAGATACGCAGTATTTT. Amino acid sequence: CASSFNPGSDTQYF.

This chain uses TRBV15 with TRBJ2-7, with D possibly matching TRBD2 (5 bases). V lost 0 bases to trimming and J lost 3 bases, with 15 bases between them. The CDR3 loop spans 16 amino acids. Looked up from germline, CDR1 is LNHNV and CDR2 is YYDKDF (reference sequence). The CDR3 here is CATSRDRLAIDYEQYF. The CDR3 DNA reads TGTGCCACCAGCAGAGATCGTCTAGCAATAGACTACGAGCAGTACTTC.

This clone has just one count. The V gene is TRBV28, the J gene TRBJ1-5; D call uncertain. V lost 3 bases, J lost 0 bases, and 9 bases lay in between. Germline CDR1 is MDHEN and CDR2 is SYDVKM. The CDR3 runs to 15 residues. In DNA, the CDR3 is TGTGCCAGCAGTTTTGTTCCCTTTAGCAATCAGCCCCAGCATTTT. Translating gives CASSFVPFSNQPQHF.

The V and J genes are TRBV7-3 and TRBJ2-7; D unresolved. Trimming removed 1 base from V and 3 bases from J, with 4 bases in between. The CDR3 is 12 residues long. Germline loops: CDR1 SGHTA, CDR2 FQGTGA. DNA for the CDR3: TGTGCCAGCAGCTTAAGGGGCTACGAGCAGTACTTC. Protein product: CASSLRGYEQYF. Full variable domain (outside the CDR3, taken from reference TRBV7-3 and TRBJ2-7): GAGVSQTPSNKVTEKGKYVELRCDPISGHTALYWYRQSLGQGPEFLIYFQGTGAADDSGLPNDRFFAVRPEGSVSTLKIQRTERGDSAVYLCASSLRGYEQYFGPGTRLTVT.

This clone was observed a single time. The CDR3 reads CASSGTGAPTDTQYF. For the CDR3, the DNA is TGTGCCAGCAGCGGGACAGGGGCCCCCACAGATACGCAGTATTTT. The chain combines TRBV7-3 with TRBJ2-3; 10 bases align to TRBD1. CDR1 and CDR2 (germline): SGHTA, FQGTGA. J lost 2 bases, V lost 5 bases, and 4 bases had no gene match. CDR3 size: 15 residues. The variable domain in full, with the rest retrieved from reference TRBV7-3 and TRBJ2-3, is GAGVSQTPSNKVTEKGKYVELRCDPISGHTALYWYRQSLGQGPEFLIYFQGTGAADDSGLPNDRFFAVRPEGSVSTLKIQRTERGDSAVYLCASSGTGAPTDTQYFGPGTRLTVL.

This rearrangement joins TRBV7-6 to TRBJ2-2; no reliable D call. The CDR3 is 13 amino acids. Per germline, CDR1 SGHVS and CDR2 FNYEAQ. Trimming cost V 4 bases and J 4 bases, with 7 bases left between them. CDR3 protein: CASSSLSTGELFF. In DNA form, the CDR3 reads TGTGCCAGCAGCTCCCTAAGCACCGGGGAGCTGTTTTTT.

The rearrangement joins TRBV27 to TRBJ2-5; TRBD2 is a possible D gene (5 bases). The CDR3 sequence is 16 residues long. Looked up from germline, CDR1 is MNHEY and CDR2 is SMNVEV (reference sequence). The V gene lost 6 bases and the J gene lost 4 bases, with 21 bases spanning the gap. The CDR3 loop reads CASSPHSVGLAETQYF. DNA for the CDR3: TGTGCCAGCAGCCCCCATAGCGTTGGTCTTGCAGAGACCCAGTACTTC.

The chain carries TRBV29-1 and TRBJ1-2, with 7 bases matching TRBD1. V lost 4 bases and J lost 7; bases outside the gene matches: 9. Germline V gene sequence: CDR1 SQVTM, CDR2 ANQGSEA. The CDR3 covers 13 residues. The chain's CDR3 is CSVVEGALSGYTF. The CDR3 nucleotides read TGCAGCGTTGTGGAGGGGGCTTTATCTGGCTACACCTTC.

In its sample, this clone was seen once. V gene TRBV14 combines with J gene TRBJ2-7; D may be TRBD2 (5 bases). This CDR3 is 14 amino acids long. V gave up 4 bases and J gave up 2 bases, with 12 bases separating them. CDR1 and CDR2 from the germline V gene are SGHDN and FVKESK. CDR3 amino acids: CASSPYGGAYEQYF. CDR3 bases: TGTGCCAGCAGCCCATATGGAGGAGCCTACGAGCAGTACTTC.

The chain uses TRBV13 and TRBJ2-1, with 9 bases matching TRBD2. Trimming took 2 bases from V and 4 from J; bases not matched to a gene: 6. CDR3 length: 16 residues. Germline loops: CDR1 PRHDT, CDR2 FYEKMQ (reference sequence). This CDR3 is CASSLPGLAAYNEQFF. The DNA for the CDR3 is TGTGCCAGCAGCTTACCGGGACTAGCTGCATACAATGAGCAGTTCTTC.